One sample yielded the 22 T cell receptor beta chains listed below, sequenced in a study of blood T cells in healthy people across ages. Then a second PCR, running roughly 7 to 12 cycles, was carried out with a sample-barcoded 5' primer and a J-beta primer mix. Via MiXCR, TCRdb re-called the 5' RACE reads, giving one row per CDR3 protein. The data contain approximately 810,000 distinct CDR3 sequences, around 26% of them singletons. Source material: blood. The receptors originated from a woman older than 75 in good health.

This clonotype turned up a few times. V gene TRBV2 combines with J gene TRBJ2-6; D is tentatively TRBD1 or TRBD2 (5 bases each). Germline V gene data show CDR1 as SNHLY and CDR2 as FYNNEI. The length of the CDR3 is 15 residues. V lost 3 bases and J 4 bases, leaving 10 bases between the germline ends. CDR3 amino acids: CASSERGWGANVLTF. As DNA, the CDR3 is TGTGCCAGCAGTGAGAGGGGTTGGGGGGCCAACGTCCTGACTTTC.

This clonotype was observed many times. The V gene is TRBV4-3, the J gene TRBJ2-5, with 10 bases that match TRBD2. The length of the CDR3 is 17 residues. CDR1 and CDR2 from the germline V gene are LGHNA and YSLEER. The junction had 8 bases not matched to a gene; V was cut back by 0 bases and J by 4 bases. The CDR3 DNA reads TGCGCCAGCAGCCAAGAGCCCCAGCGGGGGGGCCTAGAGACCCAGTACTTC. As protein: CASSQEPQRGGLETQYF.

This clonotype was seen a few times. Germline and junction disagree at one end, which may indicate a read error. Here the CDR3 DNA reads TGTGTCAGCGCGAGGTCGGGAGGGGAGAGAGAGACCCAGTACTTC. It codes for CVSARSGGERETQYF. The chain couples TRBV9 to TRBJ2-5; 8 bases match TRBD2. The CDR3 spans 15 residues. Germline lookup yields CDR1 SGDLS and CDR2 YYNGEE.

This clonotype showed up many times. V and J are TRBV7-2 and TRBJ1-1; no firm D call. Germline V CDR1 and CDR2: SGHTA, FQGNSA. CDR3 length equals 12 residues. With 1 base removed from V and 7 bases from J, the gap between germline ends came to 7 bases. CDR3 nucleotides: TGTGCCAGCAGCTTAGAGGTCGGTGAAGCTTTCTTT. Translated: CASSLEVGEAFF.

A word on this clonotype: Possible read error: a much larger clone is one base away. This chain joins TRBV5-1 and TRBJ1-5; the D gene is possibly TRBD1 (5 bases). This CDR3 is 13 amino acids long. The V end was cut by 4 bases, the J end by 7 bases, with 12 bases between. CDR1 and CDR2 (germline): SGHRS, YFSETQ. CDR3 sequence: CASSEGTGQPQHF. CDR3 in DNA: TGCGCCAGCAGCGAGGGGACCGGACAGCCCCAGCATTTT. The full variable domain, with the rest looked up from reference TRBV5-1 and TRBJ1-5, is KAGVTQTPRYLIKTRGQQVTLSCSPISGHRSVSWYQQTPGQGLQFLFEYFSETQRNKGNFPGRFSGRQFSNSRSEMNVSTLELGDSALYLCASSEGTGQPQHFGDGTRLSIL.

J is TRBJ2-5 and V is TRBV10-3, with D possibly being TRBD1 or TRBD2 (5 bases each). CDR3 length: 11 residues. V was trimmed by 8 bases and J by 7 bases, leaving 11 bases between them. Germline CDR1 ENHRY, CDR2 SYGVKD. The CDR3 protein is CAIGTRGTQYF. For the CDR3, the DNA is TGTGCCATCGGCACTAGGGGGACCCAGTACTTC.

This clonotype has ten or more counts. One junction end disagrees with the germline gene, perhaps due to a read error. The chain recombines TRBV5-6 with TRBJ2-5, with D hard to call. The germline CDR1 and CDR2 sequences are SGHDT and YYEEEE. The CDR3 has 12 amino acids. The CDR3 is CASSLAEETQYF. CDR3 nucleotide sequence: TGCGCCAGCAGCTTGGCGGAAGAGACCCAGTACTTC.

This chain uses TRBV28 with TRBJ1-2; D perhaps matches TRBD1 (5 bases). Germline CDR1 is MDHEN and CDR2 is SYDVKM. Trimming pared 6 bases from V and 7 bases from J, leaving 18 bases between. The CDR3 loop spans 14 amino acids. The CDR3 DNA follows: TGTGCCAGCAGCCCCGGCGGGGGATGGATTGGCTACACCTTC. It codes for CASSPGGGWIGYTF.

This clonotype was seen at least ten times. This rearrangement joins TRBV6-2 or TRBV6-3 to TRBJ1-2, with D maybe TRBD1 (5 bases). This CDR3 region has 15 residues. Germline CDR1 and CDR2: MNHEY and SVGEGT. Trimming took off 5 bases at V and 4 bases at J, with 17 bases between the two ends. The CDR3 sequence is CASSRRDGLSYGYTF. DNA for the CDR3: TGTGCCAGCAGTCGACGGGACGGATTGAGCTATGGCTACACCTTC.

This clonotype came up many times. The J gene is TRBJ1-2, the V gene TRBV2; the match to TRBD1 covers 7 bases. Germline V gives CDR1 SNHLY, CDR2 FYNNEI. CDR3 length equals 14 residues. Trimming removed 7 bases from V and 6 bases from J; junction bases left unmatched: 11. The CDR3 protein is CASTNGDRPHGYTF. Here the CDR3 DNA reads TGTGCCAGCACGAACGGGGACAGACCACATGGCTACACCTTC.

There are a few counts of this clonotype. This sequence joins TRBV6-4 and TRBJ1-6, with 8 bases aligning to TRBD1. The trim removed 7 bases at V and 10 bases at J, leaving 3 bases unmatched. The CDR3 consists of 12 residues. Germline-derived CDR1 and CDR2 are MRHNA and SNTAGT. CDR3 bases: TGTGCCAGCAACAACAGGGGGTCACCCCTCCACTTT. It is translated as CASNNRGSPLHF.

In the case of this clonotype: With a much larger clone just one base away, this may be a read error. The V and J genes are TRBV7-2 and TRBJ2-4; D is possibly TRBD1 (5 bases). V lost 3 bases and J 7 bases, leaving 10 bases between the germline ends. Germline CDR1 reads SGHTA; CDR2 reads FQGNSA. This CDR3 contains 13 residues. The CDR3 DNA sequence: TGTGCCAGCAGCTTCCAGGGCAGGAACATTCAGTACTTC. Translated, it gives CASSFQGRNIQYF.

The CDR3 nucleotides read TGTGCCAGCAGCTTAAACAGCGGGGGGGCGTCCAATGAGCAGTACTTC. It is translated as CASSLNSGGASNEQYF. The J gene is TRBJ2-7, the V gene TRBV11-3; 10 bases align to TRBD2. The CDR3 is made up of 16 amino acids. J gave up 7 bases and V 2 bases, and 11 bases lay outside the gene matches. Per germline, CDR1 SGHNT and CDR2 YENEEA.

This clonotype was seen many times. The rearrangement links TRBV20-1 to TRBJ2-3; D may be TRBD1 (5 bases). CDR1 DFQATT and CDR2 SNEGSKA come from the germline V gene (reference sequence). This CDR3 has 15 amino acids. V was pared by 1 base and J by 3 bases, with 14 bases between. The CDR3 DNA sequence: TGCAGTGCTAGAGTTCAGCTGGGGCTGACAGATACGCAGTATTTT. Translated, it gives CSARVQLGLTDTQYF.

Concerning this clonotype itself: One junction end does not reproduce the germline sequence, and a read error may be involved. The chain is built from TRBV28 and TRBJ1-5, with D perhaps matching TRBD1 (5 bases). Germline-derived CDR1 and CDR2 are MDHEN and SYDVKM. The CDR3 runs to 16 residues. CDR3 sequence: CVSSLYGGNSNQPQHF. The DNA of the CDR3 is TGTGTCAGCAGTTTATATGGGGGGAATAGCAATCAGCCCCAGCATTTT.

This clonotype was seen more than once but under ten times. The junction departs from germline at one end; a sequencing error may be responsible. The gene calls are TRBV5-1 and TRBJ2-2; TRBD2 is a possible D gene (5 bases). This CDR3 has 16 residues. CDR1 is SGHRS, CDR2 YFSETQ, per germline. CDR3 DNA sequence: TGCGCCAGCAGCCAGCAGATGTTCGCGAGCACCGGGGAGCGGTTTTTT. It encodes CASSQQMFASTGERFF.

J is TRBJ1-2 and V is TRBV3-1; D remains ambiguous. The V end was cut by 0 bases, the J end by 0 bases, with 11 bases between. The CDR3 has 16 residues. CDR1 and CDR2 (germline): LGHDT, YNNKEL (reference sequence). CDR3 sequence reads: CASSQDLGSANYGYTF. In nucleotides, the CDR3 is TGTGCCAGCAGCCAAGATTTGGGATCGGCTAACTATGGCTACACCTTC.

J is TRBJ2-7 and V is TRBV19; 11 bases line up with TRBD1. The V gene end was trimmed by 5 bases and the J gene end by 2 bases; junction bases not matched to a gene: 5. The CDR3 is 15 residues long. CDR1 and CDR2 (germline): LNHDA, SQIVND (reference sequence). CDR3 sequence reads: CASSHPGQGAYEQYF. The CDR3 bases are TGTGCCAGTAGTCACCCGGGACAGGGGGCCTACGAGCAGTACTTC.

This clonotype was recorded at least ten times. The J gene is TRBJ2-7, the V gene TRBV2; D unresolved. The CDR3 length is 13 residues. The V gene's germline CDR1 is SNHLY and CDR2 FYNNEI. The germline V and J ends were trimmed by 4 bases and 2 bases, with 9 bases remaining between them. The CDR3 DNA sequence: TGTGCCAGCAGTGTCCGGTTACCCTACGAGCAGTACTTC. It specifies CASSVRLPYEQYF.

V and J are TRBV20-1 and TRBJ2-7; TRBD1 agrees at 8 bases. Germline CDR1 and CDR2: DFQATT and SNEGSKA (reference sequence). Trimming took 3 bases from V and 4 from J; bases not matched to a gene: 8. CDR3 length: 14 residues. The CDR3 DNA follows: TGCAGTGCTAGGGGGACAGGTGATTTATACGAGCAGTACTTC. Its translation: CSARGTGDLYEQYF.

Turning to this clonotype: The CDR3 ends on some other residue instead of the conserved phenylalanine or tryptophan, so this is likely a read error. The rearrangement links TRBV20-1 to TRBJ1-4, with a tentative D call TRBD1 (5 bases). V dropped 6 bases and J dropped 3 bases, with 11 bases sitting between them. CDR1 is DFQATT and CDR2 is SNEGSKA in the germline V gene (reference sequence). This CDR3 spans 13 amino acids. The CDR3 here is CSAAGGSNEKLFC. The CDR3 nucleotides read TGCAGTGCCGCGGGGGGATCTAATGAAAAACTGTTTTGT.

This chain links TRBV3-1 with TRBJ1-6, with 12 nucleotides matching TRBD1. This CDR3 contains 14 residues. Trimming took 4 bases from V and 13 from J; bases not matched to a gene: 5. The V gene's germline CDR1 is LGHDT and CDR2 YNNKEL (reference sequence). The CDR3, as DNA: TGTGCCAGCAGCCCGGGGACAGGGGGCGCCCCCCTCCACTTT. This codes for CASSPGTGGAPLHF.